This is a list of T cell receptor beta chains from one sample in a study of blood T cell repertoires in COVID-19. Method: immunoSEQ multiplex PCR; TCRdb's copy keeps in-frame clones and lacks some. The table shows a few hundred thousand clones, with 85% occurring only once. The sequenced sample consisted of peripheral blood. These TCRs come from a woman aged 18-35 years with acute or convalescent COVID-19. CDR3s include the opening cysteine and the closing phenylalanine or tryptophan. The D gene is left open where the match is weak.

TRBJ2-3,TRBD2,TRBV2,TGTGCCAGCAGCTGGGAGGGGCCTCGGGATACGCAGTATTTT,CASSWEGPRDTQYF
TRBJ2-2,TRBD2,TRBV7-3,TGTGCCAGCAGCTTAGGGGAGGGAAATAACACCGGGGAGCTGTTTTTT,CASSLGEGNNTGELFF
TRBJ1-1,.,TRBV5-5,TGTGCCAGCAGCTTATTACCGGAGGACACTGAAGCTTTCTTT,CASSLLPEDTEAFF
TRBJ1-5,.,TRBV3-1/TRBV3-2,TGTGCCAGCAGCCAAGAATTCGGCAGACTCCATCAGCCCCAGCATTTT,CASSQEFGRLHQPQHF
TRBJ1-1,.,TRBV5-6,TGTGCCAGCAGCCTGTCGAGTGTGTACACTGAAGCTTTCTTT,CASSLSSVYTEAFF
TRBJ2-1,.,TRBV20-1,TGCAGTGCTAGCTATCCTGAGCAGTTCTTC,CSASYPEQFF
TRBJ1-1,.,TRBV29-1,TGCAGCGGGACTAACACTGAAGCTTTCTTT,CSGTNTEAFF
TRBJ1-2,.,TRBV7-8,TGTGCCAGCAGCCCACAGGGATATGGCTACACCTTC,CASSPQGYGYTF
TRBJ2-7,.,TRBV6-5,TGTGCCAGCGGCTTTAACTACGAGCAGTACTTC,CASGFNYEQYF
TRBJ2-2,TRBD2,TRBV9,TGTGCCTCCTCCCTACGGGGGGACACCGGGGAGCTGTTTTTT,CASSLRGDTGELFF
TRBJ1-1,.,TRBV5-5,TGTGCCAGCAGCTTTAGCATGAACACTGAAGCTTTCTTT,CASSFSMNTEAFF
TRBJ2-5,.,TRBV5-1,TGCGCCAGCAGCTTGAGTACGGGGGAAGAGACCCAGTACTTC,CASSLSTGEETQYF
TRBJ2-7,TRBD2,TRBV27,TGTGCCAGCAGTTTATCAGGACTAGCGGGAGGGCCGAGTCTATACGAGCAGTACTTC,CASSLSGLAGGPSLYEQYF